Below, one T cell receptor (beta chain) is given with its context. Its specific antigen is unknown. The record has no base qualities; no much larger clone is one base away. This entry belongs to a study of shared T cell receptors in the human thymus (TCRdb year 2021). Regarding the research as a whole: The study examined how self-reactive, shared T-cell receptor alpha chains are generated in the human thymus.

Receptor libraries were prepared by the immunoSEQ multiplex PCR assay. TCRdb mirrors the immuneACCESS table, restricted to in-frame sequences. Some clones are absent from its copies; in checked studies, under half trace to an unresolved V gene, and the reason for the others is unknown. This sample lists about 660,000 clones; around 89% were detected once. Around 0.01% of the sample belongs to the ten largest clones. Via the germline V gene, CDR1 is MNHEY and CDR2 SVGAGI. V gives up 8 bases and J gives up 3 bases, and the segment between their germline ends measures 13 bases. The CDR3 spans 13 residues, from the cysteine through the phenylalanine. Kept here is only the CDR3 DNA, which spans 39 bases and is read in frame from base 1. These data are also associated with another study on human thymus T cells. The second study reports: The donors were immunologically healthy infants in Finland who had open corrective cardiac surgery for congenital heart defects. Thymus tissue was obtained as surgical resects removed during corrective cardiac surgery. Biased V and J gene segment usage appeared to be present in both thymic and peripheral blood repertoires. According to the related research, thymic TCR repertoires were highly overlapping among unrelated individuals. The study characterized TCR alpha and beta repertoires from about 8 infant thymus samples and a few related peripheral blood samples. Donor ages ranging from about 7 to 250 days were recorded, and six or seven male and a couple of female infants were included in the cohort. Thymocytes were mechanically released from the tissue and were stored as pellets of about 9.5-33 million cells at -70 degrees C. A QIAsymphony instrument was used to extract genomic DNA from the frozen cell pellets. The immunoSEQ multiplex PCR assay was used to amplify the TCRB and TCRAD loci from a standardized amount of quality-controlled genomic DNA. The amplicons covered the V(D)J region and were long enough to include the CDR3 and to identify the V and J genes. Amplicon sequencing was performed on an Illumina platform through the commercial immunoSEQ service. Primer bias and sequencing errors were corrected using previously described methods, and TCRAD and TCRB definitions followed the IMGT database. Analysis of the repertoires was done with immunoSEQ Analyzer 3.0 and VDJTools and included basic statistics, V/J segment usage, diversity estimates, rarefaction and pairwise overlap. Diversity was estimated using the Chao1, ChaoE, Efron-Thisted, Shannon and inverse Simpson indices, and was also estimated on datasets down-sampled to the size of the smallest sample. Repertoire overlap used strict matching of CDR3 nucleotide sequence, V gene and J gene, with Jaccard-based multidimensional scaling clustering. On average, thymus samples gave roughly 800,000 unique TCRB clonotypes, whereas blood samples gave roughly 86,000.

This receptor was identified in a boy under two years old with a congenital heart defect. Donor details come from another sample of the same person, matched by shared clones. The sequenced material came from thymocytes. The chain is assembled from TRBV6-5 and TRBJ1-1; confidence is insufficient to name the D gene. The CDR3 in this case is CASQFRSDTEAFF. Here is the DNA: TGTGCCAGCCAATTCAGGTCGGACACTGAAGCTTTCTTT.